Listed below are T cell receptor beta chains from one sample, sequenced in a study of blood T cell repertoires in COVID-19. Using immunoSEQ multiplex PCR, the repertoire was profiled, and TCRdb retains in-frame clones only, with some absent. The sample lists 150,000 to 200,000 clones, roughly 79% occurring once. Sequences were obtained from peripheral blood. The source of these receptors is a woman between 65 and 79 years old with acute or convalescent COVID-19. Both conserved end residues are part of each CDR3. The order of the fields is J gene, V gene, CDR3 protein.

J gene: TRBJ2-2; V gene: TRBV6-5; CDR3 protein: CASLGQPYTGELFF
J gene: TRBJ1-5; V gene: TRBV19; CDR3 protein: CASSIGSGVQPQHF
J gene: TRBJ2-1; V gene: TRBV27; CDR3 protein: CASSLLSQNNEQFF
J gene: TRBJ1-4; V gene: TRBV5-6; CDR3 protein: CASSLGGAEKLFF
J gene: TRBJ2-1; V gene: TRBV6-5; CDR3 protein: CASRTLSSYNEQFF
J gene: TRBJ2-3; V gene: TRBV7-2; CDR3 protein: CASSLLASGMDTQYF
J gene: TRBJ2-5; V gene: TRBV5-1; CDR3 protein: CASSLARALLAGGQETQYF
J gene: TRBJ2-7; V gene: TRBV5-6; CDR3 protein: CASRGGIAGRSEQYF
J gene: TRBJ2-3; V gene: TRBV7-3; CDR3 protein: CASSPVGAANTDTQYF
J gene: TRBJ1-2; V gene: TRBV4-2; CDR3 protein: CASSQDTGGGGYTF
J gene: TRBJ2-1; V gene: TRBV6-1; CDR3 protein: CASSEPGLAGVLGNEQFF
J gene: TRBJ2-7; V gene: TRBV27; CDR3 protein: CASSLSTASASYEQYF
J gene: TRBJ2-1; V gene: TRBV2; CDR3 protein: CASRTDRDFHYNEQFF
J gene: TRBJ1-5; V gene: TRBV12-3/TRBV12-4; CDR3 protein: CASRGTSDQPQHF
J gene: TRBJ2-7; V gene: TRBV24-1; CDR3 protein: CATSDSSGTGRNVYEQYF
J gene: TRBJ2-1; V gene: TRBV27; CDR3 protein: CASSSIAGVGNEQFF
J gene: TRBJ1-6; V gene: TRBV4-1; CDR3 protein: CASSQDQGFALHF